This TCR beta chain was profiled in a study of PD-1 blockade in mismatch repair-deficient tumors. Whole-study context: Patients had approximately 13 mismatch repair-deficient cancer types and were previously treated and progressing. General study points: Three of seven peptides expanded clones, giving over a hundred unique blood TCRs. After pembrolizumab, tumor-resident clones rose rapidly, then generally contracted before radiologic responses.

A few counts support this clone. Antigen unknown. The time point here: approximately ten-day in vitro stimulation with candidate neoantigen peptide 4. Seven ELISpot-reactive neoantigen peptides each drove a roughly eleven-day in vitro stimulation. TCRdb's table, derived via immunoSEQ multiplex PCR, lists solely in-frame clones and lacks some. Of about 14,000 clones in the sample, under 90% were seen once. The sequence derives from an adult with mismatch repair-deficient cancer. The sequences come from cells cultured in vitro, collected from a patient treated with pembrolizumab.

The CDR3 sequence is CASSLLTELNYGYTF. In DNA form, the CDR3 reads TGTGCCAGCAGTTTACTTACAGAACTAAACTATGGCTACACCTTC. The chain recombines TRBV27 with TRBJ1-2; D is unclear. This CDR3 comprises 15 residues. Germline V lookup: CDR1 MNHEY, CDR2 SMNVEV (reference sequence). V was shortened by 2 bases and J by 2 bases, with 12 bases between the two germline ends.